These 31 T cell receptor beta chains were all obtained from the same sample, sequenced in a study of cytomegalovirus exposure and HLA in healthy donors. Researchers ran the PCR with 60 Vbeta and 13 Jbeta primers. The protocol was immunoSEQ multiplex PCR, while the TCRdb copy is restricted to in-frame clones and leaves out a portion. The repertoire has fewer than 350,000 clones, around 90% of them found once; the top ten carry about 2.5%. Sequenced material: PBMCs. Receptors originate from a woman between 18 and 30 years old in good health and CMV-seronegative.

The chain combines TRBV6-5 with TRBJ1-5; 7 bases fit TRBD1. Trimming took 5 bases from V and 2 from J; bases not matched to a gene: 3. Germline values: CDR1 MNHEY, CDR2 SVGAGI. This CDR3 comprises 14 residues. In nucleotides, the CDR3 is TGTGCCAGCAGTCCAGGGGGAGGCAATCAGCCCCAGCATTTT. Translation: CASSPGGGNQPQHF.

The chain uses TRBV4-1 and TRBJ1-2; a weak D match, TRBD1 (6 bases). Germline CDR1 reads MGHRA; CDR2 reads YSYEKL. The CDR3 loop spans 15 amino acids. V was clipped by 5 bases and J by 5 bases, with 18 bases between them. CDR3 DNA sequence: TGCGCCAGCAGCTCCCCCCTCCGGGACATTTATGGCTACACCTTC. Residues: CASSSPLRDIYGYTF.

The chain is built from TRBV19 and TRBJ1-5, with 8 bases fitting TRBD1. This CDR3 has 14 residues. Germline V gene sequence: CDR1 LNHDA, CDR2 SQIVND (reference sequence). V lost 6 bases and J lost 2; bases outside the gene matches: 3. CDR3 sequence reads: CASSLDRGNQPQHF. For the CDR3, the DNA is TGTGCCAGTAGCCTGGACAGGGGCAATCAGCCCCAGCATTTT.

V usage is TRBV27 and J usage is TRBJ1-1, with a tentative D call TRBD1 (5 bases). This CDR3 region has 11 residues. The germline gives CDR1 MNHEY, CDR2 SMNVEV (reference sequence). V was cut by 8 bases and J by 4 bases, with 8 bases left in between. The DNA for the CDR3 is TGTGCCAGCGGGGCGTTCACTGAAGCTTTCTTT. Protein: CASGAFTEAFF.

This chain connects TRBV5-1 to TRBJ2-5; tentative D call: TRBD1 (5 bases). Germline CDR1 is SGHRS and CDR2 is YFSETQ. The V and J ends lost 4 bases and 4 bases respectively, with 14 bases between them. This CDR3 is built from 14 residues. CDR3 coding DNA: TGCGCCAGCAGCCTAGTAGGGGAACGAGAGACCCAGTACTTC. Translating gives CASSLVGERETQYF.

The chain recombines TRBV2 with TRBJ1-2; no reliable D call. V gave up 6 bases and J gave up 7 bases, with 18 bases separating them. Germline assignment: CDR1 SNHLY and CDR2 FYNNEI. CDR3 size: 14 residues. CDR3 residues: CASRRVALVGGYTF. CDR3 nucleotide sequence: TGTGCCAGCAGGAGGGTGGCCCTTGTCGGTGGCTACACCTTC.

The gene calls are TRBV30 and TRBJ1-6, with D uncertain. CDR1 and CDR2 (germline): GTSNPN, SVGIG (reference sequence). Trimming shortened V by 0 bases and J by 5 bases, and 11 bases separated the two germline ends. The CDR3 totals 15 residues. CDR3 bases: TGTGCCTGGAGTGTATCGGGTCGGAATAATTCACCCCTCCACTTT. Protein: CAWSVSGRNNSPLHF.

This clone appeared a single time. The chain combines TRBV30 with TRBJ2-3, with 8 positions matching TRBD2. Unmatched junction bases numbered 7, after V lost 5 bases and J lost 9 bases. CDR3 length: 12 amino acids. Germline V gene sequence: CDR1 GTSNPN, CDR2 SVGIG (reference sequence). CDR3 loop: CAWSRGGGTQYF. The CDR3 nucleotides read TGTGCCTGGTCCCGTGGCGGGGGGACGCAGTATTTT.

CDR3 DNA: TGTGCCAGCTCACCACTGGGGACAGGGGAGACAGATACGCAGTATTTT. It codes for CASSPLGTGETDTQYF. The chain carries TRBV18 and TRBJ2-3, with 10 positions matching TRBD1. CDR1 and CDR2 from the germline V gene are KGHSH and LQKENI. This CDR3 has 16 amino acids. V trimming: 1 base; J trimming: 3 bases; junction bases outside the gene matches: 4.

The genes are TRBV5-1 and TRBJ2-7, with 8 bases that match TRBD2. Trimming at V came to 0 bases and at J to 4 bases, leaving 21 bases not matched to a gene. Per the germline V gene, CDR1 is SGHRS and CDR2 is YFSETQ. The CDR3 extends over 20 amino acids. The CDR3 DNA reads TGCGCCAGCAGCTTGGCTAAGCCCGGTCGAGGGAGCGGGGGAAGATACGAGCAGTACTTC. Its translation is CASSLAKPGRGSGGRYEQYF.

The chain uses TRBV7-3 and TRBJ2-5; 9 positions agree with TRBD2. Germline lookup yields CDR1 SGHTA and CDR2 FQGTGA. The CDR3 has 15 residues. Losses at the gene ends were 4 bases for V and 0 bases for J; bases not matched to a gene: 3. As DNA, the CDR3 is TGTGCCAGCAGCTGGAGCGGGGGGTACCAAGAGACCCAGTACTTC. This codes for CASSWSGGYQETQYF.

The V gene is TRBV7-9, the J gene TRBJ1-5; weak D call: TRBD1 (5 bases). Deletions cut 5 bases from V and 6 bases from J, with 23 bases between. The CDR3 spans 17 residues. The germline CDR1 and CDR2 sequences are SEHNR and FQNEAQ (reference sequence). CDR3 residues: CASSHRRRRGVLQPQHF. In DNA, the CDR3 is TGTGCCAGCAGCCATCGGAGACGGCGGGGGGTCCTTCAGCCCCAGCATTTT.

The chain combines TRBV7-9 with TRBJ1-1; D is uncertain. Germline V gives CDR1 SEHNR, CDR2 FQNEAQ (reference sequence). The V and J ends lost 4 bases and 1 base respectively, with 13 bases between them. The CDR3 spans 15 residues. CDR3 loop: CASSSSSAGNTEAFF. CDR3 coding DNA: TGTGCCAGCAGCTCATCATCTGCCGGGAACACTGAAGCTTTCTTT.

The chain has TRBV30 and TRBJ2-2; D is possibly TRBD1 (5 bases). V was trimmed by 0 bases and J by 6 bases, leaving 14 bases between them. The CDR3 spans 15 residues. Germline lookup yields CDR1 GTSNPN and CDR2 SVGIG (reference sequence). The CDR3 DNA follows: TGTGCCTGGAGTGTAGACGACCTGGGGCCCGGGGAGCTGTTTTTT. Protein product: CAWSVDDLGPGELFF.

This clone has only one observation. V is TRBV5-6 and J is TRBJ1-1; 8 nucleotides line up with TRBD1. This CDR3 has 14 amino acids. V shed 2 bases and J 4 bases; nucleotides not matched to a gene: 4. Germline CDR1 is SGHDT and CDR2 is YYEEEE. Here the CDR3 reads CASSLTGGSTEAFF. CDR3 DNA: TGTGCCAGCAGCTTAACAGGGGGGTCCACTGAAGCTTTCTTT.

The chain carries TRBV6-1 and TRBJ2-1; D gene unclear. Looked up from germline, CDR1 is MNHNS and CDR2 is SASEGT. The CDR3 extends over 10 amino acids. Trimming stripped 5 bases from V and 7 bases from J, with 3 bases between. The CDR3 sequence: CASSHNEQFF. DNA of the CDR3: TGTGCCAGCAGTCATAATGAGCAGTTCTTC.

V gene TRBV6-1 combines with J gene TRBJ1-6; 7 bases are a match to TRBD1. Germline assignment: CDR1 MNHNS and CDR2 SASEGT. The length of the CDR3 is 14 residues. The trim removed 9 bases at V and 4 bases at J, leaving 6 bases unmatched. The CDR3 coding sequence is TGTGCCAGTCTACCGGGACAGTATAATTCACCCCTCCACTTT. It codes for CASLPGQYNSPLHF.

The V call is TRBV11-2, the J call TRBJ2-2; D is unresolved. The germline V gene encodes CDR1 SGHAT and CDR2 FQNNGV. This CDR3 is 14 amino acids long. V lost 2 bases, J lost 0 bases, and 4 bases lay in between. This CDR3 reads CASSLQANTGELFF. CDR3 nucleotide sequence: TGTGCCAGCAGCTTACAGGCGAACACCGGGGAGCTGTTTTTT.

The CDR3 here is CASRQNLGGEAFF. CDR3 nucleotide sequence: TGCGCCAGCCGTCAGAATTTAGGGGGGGAGGCTTTCTTT. The chain joins TRBV10-1 to TRBJ1-1; D perhaps matches TRBD1 (6 bases). V dropped 8 bases and J dropped 11 bases, with 21 bases sitting between them. The germline gives CDR1 WNHNN, CDR2 SYGVQD (reference sequence). The CDR3 is made up of 13 amino acids.

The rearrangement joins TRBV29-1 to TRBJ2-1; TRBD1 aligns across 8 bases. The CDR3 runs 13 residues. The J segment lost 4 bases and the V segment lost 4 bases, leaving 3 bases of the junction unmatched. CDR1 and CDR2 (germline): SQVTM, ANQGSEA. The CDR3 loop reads CSVAGGDYNEQFF. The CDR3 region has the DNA TGCAGCGTTGCAGGGGGCGATTACAATGAGCAGTTCTTC.

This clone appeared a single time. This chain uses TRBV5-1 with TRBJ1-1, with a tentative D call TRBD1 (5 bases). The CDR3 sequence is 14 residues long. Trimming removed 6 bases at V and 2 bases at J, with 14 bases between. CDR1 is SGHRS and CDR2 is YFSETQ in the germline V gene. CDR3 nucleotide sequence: TGCGCCAGCACCCCTGGGGGGGGAAACACTGAAGCTTTCTTT. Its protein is CASTPGGGNTEAFF.

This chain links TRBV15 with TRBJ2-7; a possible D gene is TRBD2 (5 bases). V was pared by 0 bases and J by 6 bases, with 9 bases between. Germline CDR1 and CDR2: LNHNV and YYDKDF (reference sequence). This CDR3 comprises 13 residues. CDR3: CATSRDRGFEQYF. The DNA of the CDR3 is TGTGCCACCAGCAGAGATCGGGGTTTCGAGCAGTACTTC.

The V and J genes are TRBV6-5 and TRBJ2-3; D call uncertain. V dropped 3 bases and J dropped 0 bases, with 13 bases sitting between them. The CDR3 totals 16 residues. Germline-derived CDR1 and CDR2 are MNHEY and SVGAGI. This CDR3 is CASSYSPTLSTDTQYF. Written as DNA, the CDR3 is TGTGCCAGCAGTTATTCCCCGACACTTAGCACAGATACGCAGTATTTT.

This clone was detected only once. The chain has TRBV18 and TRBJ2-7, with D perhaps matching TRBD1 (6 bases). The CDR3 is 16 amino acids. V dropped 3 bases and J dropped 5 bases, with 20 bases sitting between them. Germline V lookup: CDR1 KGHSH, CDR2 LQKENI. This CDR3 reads CASSPPDRRRRDEQYF. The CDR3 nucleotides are TGTGCCAGCTCACCCCCCGACAGGAGGAGGCGAGACGAGCAGTACTTC.

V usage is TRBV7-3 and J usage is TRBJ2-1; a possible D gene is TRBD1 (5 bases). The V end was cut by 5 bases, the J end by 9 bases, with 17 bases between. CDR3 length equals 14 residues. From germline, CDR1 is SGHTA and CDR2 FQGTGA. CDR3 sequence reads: CASSRVGGASEQFF. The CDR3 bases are TGTGCCAGCAGCCGGGTTGGTGGGGCCTCTGAGCAGTTCTTC. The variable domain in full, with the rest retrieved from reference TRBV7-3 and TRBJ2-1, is GAGVSQTPSNKVTEKGKYVELRCDPISGHTALYWYRQSLGQGPEFLIYFQGTGAADDSGLPNDRFFAVRPEGSVSTLKIQRTERGDSAVYLCASSRVGGASEQFFGPGTRLTVL.

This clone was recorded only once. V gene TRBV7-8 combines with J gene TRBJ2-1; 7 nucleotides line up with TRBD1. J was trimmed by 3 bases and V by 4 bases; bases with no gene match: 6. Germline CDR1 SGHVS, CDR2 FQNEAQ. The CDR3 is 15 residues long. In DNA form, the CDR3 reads TGTGCCAGCAGCTCCCAGACAGGGAACTACAATGAGCAGTTCTTC. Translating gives CASSSQTGNYNEQFF.

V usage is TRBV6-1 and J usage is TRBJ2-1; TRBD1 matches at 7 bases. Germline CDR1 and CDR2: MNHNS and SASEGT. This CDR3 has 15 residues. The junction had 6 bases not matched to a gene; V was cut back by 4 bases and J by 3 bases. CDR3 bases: TGTGCCAGCAGTGTTACAGGGGTTATCTACAATGAGCAGTTCTTC. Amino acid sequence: CASSVTGVIYNEQFF.

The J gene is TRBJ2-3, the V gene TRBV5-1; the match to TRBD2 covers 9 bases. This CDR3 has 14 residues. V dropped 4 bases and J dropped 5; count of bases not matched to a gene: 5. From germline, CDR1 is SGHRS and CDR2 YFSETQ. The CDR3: CASSPSGGLDTQYF. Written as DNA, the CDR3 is TGCGCCAGCAGCCCCAGCGGGGGGTTAGATACGCAGTATTTT.

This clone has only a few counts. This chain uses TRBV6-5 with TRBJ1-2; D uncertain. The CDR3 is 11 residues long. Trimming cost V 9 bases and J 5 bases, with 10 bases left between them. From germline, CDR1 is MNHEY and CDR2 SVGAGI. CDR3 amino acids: CASSTGYGYTF. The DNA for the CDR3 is TGTGCCAGTAGCACCGGGTATGGCTACACCTTC.

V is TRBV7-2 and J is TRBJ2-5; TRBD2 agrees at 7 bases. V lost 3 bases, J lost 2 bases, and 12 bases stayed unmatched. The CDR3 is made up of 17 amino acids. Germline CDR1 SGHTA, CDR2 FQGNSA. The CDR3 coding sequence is TGTGCCAGCAGCTTTCATGTTTCTCTAGCGGTACAAGAGACCCAGTACTTC. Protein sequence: CASSFHVSLAVQETQYF.

CDR3 protein: CASSLVGTGGNEKLFF. CDR3 coding DNA: TGTGCCAGCAGCTTAGTGGGGACAGGCGGTAATGAAAAACTGTTTTTT. The chain joins TRBV7-2 to TRBJ1-4; TRBD1 matches at 8 bases. Unmatched junction bases numbered 5, after V lost 1 base and J lost 4 bases. The CDR3 is 16 amino acids. Germline loops: CDR1 SGHTA, CDR2 FQGNSA. The variable domain in full, with the rest retrieved from reference TRBV7-2 and TRBJ1-4, is GAGVSQSPSNKVTEKGKDVELRCDPISGHTALYWYRQSLGQGLEFLIYFQGNSAPDKSGLPSDRFSAERTGGSVSTLTIQRTQQEDSAVYLCASSLVGTGGNEKLFFGSGTQLSVL.